The clone carrying this TCR beta chain was found a few times. The entry originates in a study of T cells in Graves' hyperthyroidism and ophthalmopathy. V lost 5 bases and J 8 bases, leaving 24 bases between the germline ends. The CDR3 is 16 residues long. CDR1 MNHEY and CDR2 SMNVEV come from the germline V gene (reference sequence). Amplified TCR beta CDR3 regions derived from RNA transcripts. Researchers ran a first-round RT-PCR on the TCR CDR3 using the HTBI primer set. TCRdb reanalysed the multiplex PCR reads using MiXCR and keeps one entry per CDR3 protein. The table includes around 530,000 distinct CDR3 sequences, roughly a sixth detected once.

Sequencing input: blood. The chain recombines TRBV27 with TRBJ1-2, with D tentatively TRBD1 (5 bases). The TCR comes from a woman aged 18-30 years with Graves' ophthalmopathy. The CDR3 DNA follows: TGTGCCAGCAGTCCTCAGGTGACCCCCTTGAAGGGGGGCTACACCTTC. This sequence encodes CASSPQVTPLKGGYTF.